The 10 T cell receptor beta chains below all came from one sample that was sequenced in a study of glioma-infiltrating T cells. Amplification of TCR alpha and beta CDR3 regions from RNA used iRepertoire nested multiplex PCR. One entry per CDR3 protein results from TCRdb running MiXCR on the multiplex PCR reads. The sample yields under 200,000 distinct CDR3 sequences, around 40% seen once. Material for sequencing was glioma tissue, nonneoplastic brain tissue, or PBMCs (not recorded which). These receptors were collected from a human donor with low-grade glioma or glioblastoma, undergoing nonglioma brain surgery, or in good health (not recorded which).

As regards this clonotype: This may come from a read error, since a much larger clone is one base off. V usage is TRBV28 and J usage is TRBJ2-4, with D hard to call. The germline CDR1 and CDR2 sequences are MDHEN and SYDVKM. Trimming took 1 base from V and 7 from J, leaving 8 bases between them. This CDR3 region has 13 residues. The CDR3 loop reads CASSLSSRNIQYF. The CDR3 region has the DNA TGTGCCAGCAGTTTATCCTCTCGGAACATTCAGTACTTC.

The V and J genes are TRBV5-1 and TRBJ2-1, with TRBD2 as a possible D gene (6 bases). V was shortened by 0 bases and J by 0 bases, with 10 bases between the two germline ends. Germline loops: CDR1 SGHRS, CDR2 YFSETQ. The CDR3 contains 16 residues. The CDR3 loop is CASSLDGGSSYNEQFF. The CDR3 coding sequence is TGCGCCAGCAGCTTGGATGGGGGGAGCTCCTACAATGAGCAGTTCTTC.

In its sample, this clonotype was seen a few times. CDR3 protein: CASSLDAGLGKNIQYF. The CDR3 nucleotides are TGCGCCAGCAGCTTGGACGCGGGGCTCGGCAAAAACATTCAGTACTTC. V and J are TRBV5-1 and TRBJ2-4; the D gene is possibly TRBD2 (6 bases). V shed 0 bases and J shed 3 bases, with 13 bases lying between them. CDR3 length equals 16 residues. Germline CDR1 SGHRS, CDR2 YFSETQ.

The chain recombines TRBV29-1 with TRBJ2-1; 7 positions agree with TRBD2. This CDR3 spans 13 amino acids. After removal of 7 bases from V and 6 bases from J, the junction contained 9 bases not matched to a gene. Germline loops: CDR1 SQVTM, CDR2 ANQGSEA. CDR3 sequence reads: CSADKAGANEQFF. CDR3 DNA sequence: TGCAGCGCCGATAAGGCGGGAGCCAATGAGCAGTTCTTC.

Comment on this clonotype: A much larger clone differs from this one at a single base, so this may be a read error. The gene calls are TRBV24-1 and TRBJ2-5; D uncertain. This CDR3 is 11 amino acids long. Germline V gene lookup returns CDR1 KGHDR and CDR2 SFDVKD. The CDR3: CATSKQEAQYF. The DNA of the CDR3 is TGTGCCACCAGTAAACAAGAGGCCCAGTACTTC.

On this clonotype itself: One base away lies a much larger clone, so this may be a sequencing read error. CDR3 coding DNA: TGTGCCAGCAGAACCACGGGAGTAGCCAAAAACATTAAGTACTTC. Its translation: CASRTTGVAKNIKYF. V is TRBV28 and J is TRBJ2-4; perhaps TRBD2 as D (6 bases). This CDR3 has 15 residues. Per the germline V gene, CDR1 is MDHEN and CDR2 is SYDVKM.

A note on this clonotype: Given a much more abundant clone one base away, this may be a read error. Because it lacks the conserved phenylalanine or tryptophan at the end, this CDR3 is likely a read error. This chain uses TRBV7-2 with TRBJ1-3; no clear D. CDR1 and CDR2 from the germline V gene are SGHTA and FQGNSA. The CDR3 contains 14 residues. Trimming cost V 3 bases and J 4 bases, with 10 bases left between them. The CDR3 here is CASSLKGGGNTIYL. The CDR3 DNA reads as TGTGCCAGCAGCTTGAAGGGTGGGGGAAACACCATATATTTA.

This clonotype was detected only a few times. This CDR3 reads CASSQDGGDGEKLFF. CDR3 DNA sequence: TGTGCCAGCAGCCAAGATGGTGGGGATGGCGAAAAACTGTTTTTT. The J gene is TRBJ1-4, the V gene TRBV3-1; no definite D call. V was cut by 0 bases and J by 8 bases, with 13 bases left in between. This CDR3 contains 15 residues. The V gene's germline CDR1 is LGHDT and CDR2 YNNKEL (reference sequence).

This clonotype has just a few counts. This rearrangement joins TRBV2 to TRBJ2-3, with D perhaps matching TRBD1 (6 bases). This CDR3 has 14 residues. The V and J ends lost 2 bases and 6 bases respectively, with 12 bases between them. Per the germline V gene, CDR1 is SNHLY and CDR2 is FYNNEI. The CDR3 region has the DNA TGTGCCAGCAGTGAACAGGGGATTGGCGATACGCAGTATTTT. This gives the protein CASSEQGIGDTQYF.

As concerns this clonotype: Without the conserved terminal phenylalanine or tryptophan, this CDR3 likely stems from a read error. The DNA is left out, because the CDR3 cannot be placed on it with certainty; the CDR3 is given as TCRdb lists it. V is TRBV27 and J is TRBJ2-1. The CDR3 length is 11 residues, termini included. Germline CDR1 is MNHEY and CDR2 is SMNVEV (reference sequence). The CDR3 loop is CASRTRNEKFL.